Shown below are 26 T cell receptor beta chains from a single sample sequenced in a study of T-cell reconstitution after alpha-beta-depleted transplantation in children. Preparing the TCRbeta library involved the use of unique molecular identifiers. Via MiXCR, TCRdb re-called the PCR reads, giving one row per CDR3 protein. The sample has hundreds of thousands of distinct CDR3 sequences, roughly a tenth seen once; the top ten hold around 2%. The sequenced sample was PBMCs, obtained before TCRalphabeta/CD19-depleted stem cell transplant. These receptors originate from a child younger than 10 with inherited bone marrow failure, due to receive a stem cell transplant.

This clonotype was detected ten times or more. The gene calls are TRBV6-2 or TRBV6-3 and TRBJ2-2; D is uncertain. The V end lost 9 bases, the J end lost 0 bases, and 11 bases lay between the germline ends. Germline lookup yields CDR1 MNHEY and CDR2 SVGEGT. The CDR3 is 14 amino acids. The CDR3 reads CASKKFANTGELFF. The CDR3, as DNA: TGTGCCAGTAAGAAATTCGCGAACACCGGGGAGCTGTTTTTT.

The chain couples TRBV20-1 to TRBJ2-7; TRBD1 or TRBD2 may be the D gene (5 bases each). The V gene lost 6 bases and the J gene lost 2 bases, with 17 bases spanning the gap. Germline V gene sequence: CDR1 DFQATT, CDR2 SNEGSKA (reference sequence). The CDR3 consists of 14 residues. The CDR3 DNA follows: TGCAGTGCAGCGGTGACAGTTGGGACCTACGAGCAGTACTTC. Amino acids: CSAAVTVGTYEQYF.

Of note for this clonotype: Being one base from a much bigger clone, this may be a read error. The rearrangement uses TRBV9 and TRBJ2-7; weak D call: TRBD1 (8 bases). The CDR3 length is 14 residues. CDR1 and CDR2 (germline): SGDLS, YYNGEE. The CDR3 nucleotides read TGTGCCAGCAGCGCCTACAGGGGGGGCTACGATCAGTACTTC. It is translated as CASSAYRGGYDQYF.

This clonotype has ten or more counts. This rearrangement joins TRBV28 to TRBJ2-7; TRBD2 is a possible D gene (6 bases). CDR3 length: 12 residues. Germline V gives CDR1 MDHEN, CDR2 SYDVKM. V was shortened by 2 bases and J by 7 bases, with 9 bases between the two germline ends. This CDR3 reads CASSLLAREQYF. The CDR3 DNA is TGTGCCAGCAGTTTACTAGCGCGGGAGCAGTACTTC.

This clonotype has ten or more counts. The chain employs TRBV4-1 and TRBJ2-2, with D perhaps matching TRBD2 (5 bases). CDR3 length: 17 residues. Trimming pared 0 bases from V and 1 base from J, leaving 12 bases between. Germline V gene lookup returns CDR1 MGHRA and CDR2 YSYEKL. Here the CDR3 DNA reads TGCGCCAGCAGCCAAGAGGGAGCGGTAAAGAACACCGGGGAGCTGTTTTTT. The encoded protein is CASSQEGAVKNTGELFF.

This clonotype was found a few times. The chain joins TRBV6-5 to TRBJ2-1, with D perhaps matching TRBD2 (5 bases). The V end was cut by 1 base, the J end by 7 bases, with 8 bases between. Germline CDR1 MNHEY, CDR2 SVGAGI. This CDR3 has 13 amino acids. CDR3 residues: CASSYFGKNEQFF. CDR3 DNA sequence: TGTGCCAGCAGTTACTTCGGGAAGAATGAGCAGTTCTTC.

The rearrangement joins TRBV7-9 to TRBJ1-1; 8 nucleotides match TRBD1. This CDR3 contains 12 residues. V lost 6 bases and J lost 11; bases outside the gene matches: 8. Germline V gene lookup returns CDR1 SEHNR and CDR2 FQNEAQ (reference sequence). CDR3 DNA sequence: TGTGCCAGCAGACCCGACAGGGGTGCCGCTTTCTTT. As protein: CASRPDRGAAFF.

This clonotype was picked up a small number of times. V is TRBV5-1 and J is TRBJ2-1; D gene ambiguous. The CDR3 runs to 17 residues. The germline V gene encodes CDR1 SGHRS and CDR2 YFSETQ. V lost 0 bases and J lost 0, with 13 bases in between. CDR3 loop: CASSLGWIRSSYNEQFF. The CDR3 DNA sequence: TGCGCCAGCAGCTTGGGATGGATCCGGAGCTCCTACAATGAGCAGTTCTTC. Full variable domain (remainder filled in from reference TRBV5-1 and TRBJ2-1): KAGVTQTPRYLIKTRGQQVTLSCSPISGHRSVSWYQQTPGQGLQFLFEYFSETQRNKGNFPGRFSGRQFSNSRSEMNVSTLELGDSALYLCASSLGWIRSSYNEQFFGPGTRLTVL.

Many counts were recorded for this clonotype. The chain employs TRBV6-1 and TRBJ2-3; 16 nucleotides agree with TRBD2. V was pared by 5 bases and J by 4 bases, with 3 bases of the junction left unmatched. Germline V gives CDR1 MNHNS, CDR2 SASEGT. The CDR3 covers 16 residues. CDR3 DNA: TGTGCCAGCAGTCCGGGACTAGCGGGAGGGTCAGATACGCAGTATTTT. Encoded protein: CASSPGLAGGSDTQYF.

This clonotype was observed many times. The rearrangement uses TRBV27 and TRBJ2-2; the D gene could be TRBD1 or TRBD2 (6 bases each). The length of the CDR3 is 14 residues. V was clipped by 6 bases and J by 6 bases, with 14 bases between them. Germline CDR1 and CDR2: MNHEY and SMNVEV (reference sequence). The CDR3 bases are TGTGCCAGCAGCGGGGGACAAGAGCCCGGGGAGCTGTTTTTT. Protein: CASSGGQEPGELFF.

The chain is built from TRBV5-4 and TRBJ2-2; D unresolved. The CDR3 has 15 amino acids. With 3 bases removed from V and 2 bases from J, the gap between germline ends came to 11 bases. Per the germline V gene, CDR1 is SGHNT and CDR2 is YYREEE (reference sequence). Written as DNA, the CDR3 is TGTGCCAGCAGCTCCCAGCTTACTAACACCGGGGAGCTGTTTTTT. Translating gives CASSSQLTNTGELFF.

The CDR3 reads CAYIHLGTQYF. CDR3 DNA: TGTGCCTATATACACCTTGGGACCCAGTACTTC. The chain combines TRBV30 with TRBJ2-5; no reliable D call. Looked up from germline, CDR1 is GTSNPN and CDR2 is SVGIG (reference sequence). V was shortened by 7 bases and J by 7 bases, with 13 bases between the two germline ends. CDR3 length: 11 amino acids.

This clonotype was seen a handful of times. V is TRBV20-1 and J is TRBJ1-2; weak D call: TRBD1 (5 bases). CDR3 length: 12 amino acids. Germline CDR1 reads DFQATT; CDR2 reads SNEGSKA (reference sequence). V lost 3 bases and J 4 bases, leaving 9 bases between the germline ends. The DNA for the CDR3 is TGCAGTGCTAGTTCCAGGGCCTATGGCTACACCTTC. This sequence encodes CSASSRAYGYTF.

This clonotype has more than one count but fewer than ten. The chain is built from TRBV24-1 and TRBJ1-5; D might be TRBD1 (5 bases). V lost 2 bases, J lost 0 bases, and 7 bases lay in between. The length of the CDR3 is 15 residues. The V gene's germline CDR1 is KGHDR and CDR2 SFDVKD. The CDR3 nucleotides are TGTGCCACCAGTGATTCAGGGTATAGCAATCAGCCCCAGCATTTT. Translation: CATSDSGYSNQPQHF.

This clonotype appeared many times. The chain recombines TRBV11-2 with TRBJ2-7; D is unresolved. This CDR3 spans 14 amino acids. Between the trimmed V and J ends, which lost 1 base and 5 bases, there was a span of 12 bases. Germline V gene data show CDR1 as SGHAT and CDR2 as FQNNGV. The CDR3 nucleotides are TGTGCCAGCAGCTTAGGACTGCAGGCCCACGAGCAGTACTTC. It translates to CASSLGLQAHEQYF.

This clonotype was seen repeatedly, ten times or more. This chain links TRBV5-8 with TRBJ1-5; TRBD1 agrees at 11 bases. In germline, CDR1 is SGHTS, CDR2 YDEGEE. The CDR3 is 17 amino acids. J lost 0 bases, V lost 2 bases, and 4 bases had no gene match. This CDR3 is CASSFWTGGDSNQPQHF. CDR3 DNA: TGTGCCAGCAGCTTTTGGACAGGGGGCGATAGCAATCAGCCCCAGCATTTT.

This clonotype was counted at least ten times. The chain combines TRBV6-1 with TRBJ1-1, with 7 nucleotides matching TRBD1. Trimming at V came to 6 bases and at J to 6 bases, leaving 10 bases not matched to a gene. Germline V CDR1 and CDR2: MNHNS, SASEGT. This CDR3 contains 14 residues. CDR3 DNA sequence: TGTGCCAGCAGAGTGACAGGGATTGTCCCTGAAGCTTTCTTT. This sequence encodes CASRVTGIVPEAFF.

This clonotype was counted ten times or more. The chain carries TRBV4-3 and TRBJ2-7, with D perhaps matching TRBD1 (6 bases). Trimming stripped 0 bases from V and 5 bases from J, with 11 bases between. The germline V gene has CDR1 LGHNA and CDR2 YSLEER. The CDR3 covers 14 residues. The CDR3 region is CASSQETGYDEQYF. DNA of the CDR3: TGCGCCAGCAGCCAAGAAACAGGGTACGACGAGCAGTACTTC.

CDR3 DNA sequence: TGTGCCTGGAGTCGAAGTTACAATGAGCAGTTCTTC. It translates to CAWSRSYNEQFF. J is TRBJ2-1 and V is TRBV30; D is unresolved. This CDR3 comprises 12 residues. Germline V gene data show CDR1 as GTSNPN and CDR2 as SVGIG (reference sequence). Trimming took 2 bases from V and 4 from J, leaving 6 bases between them.

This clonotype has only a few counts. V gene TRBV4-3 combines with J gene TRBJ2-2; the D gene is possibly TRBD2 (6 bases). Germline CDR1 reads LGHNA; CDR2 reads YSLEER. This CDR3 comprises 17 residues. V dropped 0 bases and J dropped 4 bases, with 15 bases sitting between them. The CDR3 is CASSQDTWEEGTGELFF. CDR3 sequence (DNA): TGCGCCAGCAGCCAAGATACGTGGGAGGAGGGCACCGGGGAGCTGTTTTTT.

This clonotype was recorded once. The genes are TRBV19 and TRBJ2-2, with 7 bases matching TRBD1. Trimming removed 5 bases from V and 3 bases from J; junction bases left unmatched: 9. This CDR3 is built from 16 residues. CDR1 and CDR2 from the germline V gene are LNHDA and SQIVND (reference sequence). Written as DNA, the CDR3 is TGTGCCAGTAGTGACCGGTGGGACAGCTACACCGGGGAGCTGTTTTTT. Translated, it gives CASSDRWDSYTGELFF.

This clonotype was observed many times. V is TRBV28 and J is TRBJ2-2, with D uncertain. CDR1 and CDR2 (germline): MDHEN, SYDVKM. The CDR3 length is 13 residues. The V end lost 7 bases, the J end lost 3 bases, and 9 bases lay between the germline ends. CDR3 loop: CASTKGYTGELFF. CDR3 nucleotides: TGTGCCAGCACCAAGGGATACACCGGGGAGCTGTTTTTT.

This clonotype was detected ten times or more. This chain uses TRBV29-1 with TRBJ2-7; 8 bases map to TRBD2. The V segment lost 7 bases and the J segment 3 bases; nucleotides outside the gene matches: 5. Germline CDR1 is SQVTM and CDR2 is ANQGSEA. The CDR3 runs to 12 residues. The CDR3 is CSGLAPDYEQYF. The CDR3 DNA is TGCAGCGGACTAGCGCCCGACTACGAGCAGTACTTC.

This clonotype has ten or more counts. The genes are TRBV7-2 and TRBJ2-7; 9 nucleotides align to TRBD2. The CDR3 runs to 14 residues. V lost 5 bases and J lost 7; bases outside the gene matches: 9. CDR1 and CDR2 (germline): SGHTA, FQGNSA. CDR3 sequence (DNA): TGTGCCAGCAGCATCTTAGCGGGAGCTGTTGAGCAGTACTTC. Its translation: CASSILAGAVEQYF. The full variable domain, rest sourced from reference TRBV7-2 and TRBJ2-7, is GAGVSQSPSNKVTEKGKDVELRCDPISGHTALYWYRQSLGQGLEFLIYFQGNSAPDKSGLPSDRFSAERTGGSVSTLTIQRTQQEDSAVYLCASSILAGAVEQYFGPGTRLTVT.

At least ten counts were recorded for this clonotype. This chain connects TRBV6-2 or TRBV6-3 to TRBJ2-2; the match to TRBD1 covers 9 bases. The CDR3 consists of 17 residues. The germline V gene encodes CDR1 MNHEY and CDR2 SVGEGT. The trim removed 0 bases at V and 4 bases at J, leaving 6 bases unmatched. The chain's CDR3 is CASSYSRGTGFTGELFF. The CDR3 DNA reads TGTGCCAGCAGTTACTCGAGAGGGACAGGGTTCACCGGGGAGCTGTTTTTT.

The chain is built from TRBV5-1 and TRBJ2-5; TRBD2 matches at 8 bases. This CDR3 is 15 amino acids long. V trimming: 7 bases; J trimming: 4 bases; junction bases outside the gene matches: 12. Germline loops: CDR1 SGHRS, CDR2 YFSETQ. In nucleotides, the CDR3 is TGCGCCAGCCACCGTGGCATAGCGGGATCAGAGACCCAGTACTTC. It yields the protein CASHRGIAGSETQYF.